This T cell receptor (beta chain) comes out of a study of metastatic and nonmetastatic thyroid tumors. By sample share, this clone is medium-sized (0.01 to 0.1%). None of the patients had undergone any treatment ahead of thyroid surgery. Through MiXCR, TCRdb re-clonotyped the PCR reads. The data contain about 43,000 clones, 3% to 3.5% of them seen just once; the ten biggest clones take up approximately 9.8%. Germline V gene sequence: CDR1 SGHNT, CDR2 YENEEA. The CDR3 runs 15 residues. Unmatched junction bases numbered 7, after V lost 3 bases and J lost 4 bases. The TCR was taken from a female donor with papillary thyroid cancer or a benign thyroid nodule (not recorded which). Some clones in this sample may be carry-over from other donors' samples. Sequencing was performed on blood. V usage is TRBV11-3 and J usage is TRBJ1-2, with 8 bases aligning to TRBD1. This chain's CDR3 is CASSFYGRGPYGYTF. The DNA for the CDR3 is TGTGCCAGCAGCTTTTACGGCAGGGGGCCCTATGGCTACACCTTC.